These T cell receptor beta chains were read from a single sample in a study of T-cell memory formation after mild COVID-19. A single record per CDR3 protein comes from TCRdb applying MiXCR to the 5' RACE reads. This sample yields about 270,000 distinct CDR3 sequences, of which 15% to 20% are seen a single time; around 23% belongs to the top ten. The sample taken for sequencing was PBMCs or a T cell subset sorted from them (not recorded which). These receptors were collected from a man between 18 and 29 years old who had mild COVID-19 (a few samples of this study predate the infection). Cell type and time point are not known. Each CDR3 is given with its conserved first and last residue. Fields, in order: J gene, V gene, D gene, clone size, CDR3 DNA, CDR3 protein. The D gene is left open where the match is weak. Clone size, where shown, is once, few, many, or a class for clones that have expanded.

j_gene: TRBJ2-1
v_gene: TRBV5-1
d_gene: -
abundance: few
CDR3nt: TGCGCCAGCAGCTTGGTTCCGATCAATGAGCAGTTCTTC
CDR3aa: CASSLVPINEQFF

j_gene: TRBJ2-3
v_gene: TRBV7-3
d_gene: -
abundance: -
CDR3nt: TGTGCCAGCAGCTTATGGGGGACTAGCACAGATACGCAGTATTTT
CDR3aa: CASSLWGTSTDTQYF

j_gene: TRBJ2-7
v_gene: TRBV14
d_gene: TRBD2
abundance: few
CDR3nt: TGTGCCAGCAGCCAGCGCAACACGGGACTATCCGAGCAGTACTTC
CDR3aa: CASSQRNTGLSEQYF

j_gene: TRBJ2-3
v_gene: TRBV6-2/TRBV6-3
d_gene: TRBD2
abundance: -
CDR3nt: TGTGCCAGCAGTTACTCGTCGGGGGGGCGCGTAGATACGCAGTATTTT
CDR3aa: CASSYSSGGRVDTQYF

j_gene: TRBJ2-7
v_gene: TRBV4-1
d_gene: -
abundance: few
CDR3nt: TGCGCCAGCAGCCAAGGGGGCAGGGAGCTTACCTACGAGCAGTACTTC
CDR3aa: CASSQGGRELTYEQYF

j_gene: TRBJ2-1
v_gene: TRBV5-1
d_gene: TRBD1
abundance: few
CDR3nt: TGCGCCAGCAGCGCGGACAGGGTCTACAATGAGCAGTTCTTC
CDR3aa: CASSADRVYNEQFF

j_gene: TRBJ2-1
v_gene: TRBV10-3
d_gene: TRBD1
abundance: few
CDR3nt: TGTGCCATCAGTGAGATGCAGGGGGTAAATGAGCAGTTCTTC
CDR3aa: CAISEMQGVNEQFF

j_gene: TRBJ2-7
v_gene: TRBV9
d_gene: -
abundance: -
CDR3nt: TGTGCCAGCAGCCCTCCGGGGGGCAGTAGCGAGCAGTACTTC
CDR3aa: CASSPPGGSSEQYF

j_gene: TRBJ1-5
v_gene: TRBV2
d_gene: -
abundance: -
CDR3nt: TGTGCCAGCAGTGAAGCCCCCAGGGGTCAGCCCCAGCATTTT
CDR3aa: CASSEAPRGQPQHF

j_gene: TRBJ2-1
v_gene: TRBV7-7
d_gene: TRBD1
abundance: few
CDR3nt: TGTGCCAGCAGCTTGCATCTGGACAGGGATGAGCAGTTCTTC
CDR3aa: CASSLHLDRDEQFF

j_gene: TRBJ2-1
v_gene: TRBV11-2
d_gene: TRBD2
abundance: -
CDR3nt: TGTGCCAGCAGCTTGCGACTAGCGGGGGACAATGAGCAGTTCTTC
CDR3aa: CASSLRLAGDNEQFF

j_gene: TRBJ2-5
v_gene: TRBV12-3/TRBV12-4
d_gene: TRBD2
abundance: -
CDR3nt: TGTGCCAGCAGACCTAGCGGGGGGGAGACCCAGTACTTC
CDR3aa: CASRPSGGETQYF

j_gene: TRBJ2-5
v_gene: TRBV7-2
d_gene: TRBD2
abundance: -
CDR3nt: TGTGCCAGCAGCTCCTCTAGAGGCGGGGGTTTGTACCAAGAGACCCAGTACTTC
CDR3aa: CASSSSRGGGLYQETQYF

j_gene: TRBJ2-2
v_gene: TRBV7-2
d_gene: -
abundance: few
CDR3nt: TGTGCCAGCACCCATGGGGGGGGCGGGGCATACACCGGGGAGCTGTTTTTT
CDR3aa: CASTHGGGGAYTGELFF

j_gene: TRBJ2-3
v_gene: TRBV6-2/TRBV6-3
d_gene: TRBD2
abundance: -
CDR3nt: TGTGCCAGCAGTTACTCTAGGCTAGCGGGGGTTGGAGATACGCAGTATTTT
CDR3aa: CASSYSRLAGVGDTQYF

j_gene: TRBJ2-3
v_gene: TRBV5-1
d_gene: TRBD1
abundance: many
CDR3nt: TGCGCCAGCAGCTCGCAGGGGGCAGCAGTTATGGGAGATACGCAGTATTTT
CDR3aa: CASSSQGAAVMGDTQYF

j_gene: TRBJ1-2
v_gene: TRBV30
d_gene: TRBD1
abundance: -
CDR3nt: TGTGCCTGGGGCCGGGACAGGGGAGGTTATGGCTACACCTTC
CDR3aa: CAWGRDRGGYGYTF

j_gene: TRBJ2-7
v_gene: TRBV29-1
d_gene: -
abundance: -
CDR3nt: TGCAGCGTTGAAGATCCCGCAGTCCACGAGCAGTACTTC
CDR3aa: CSVEDPAVHEQYF

j_gene: TRBJ2-1
v_gene: TRBV6-5
d_gene: TRBD2
abundance: -
CDR3nt: TGTGCCAGCAGCCCAGCCAGCGGGGGGCACTACAATGAGCAGTTCTTC
CDR3aa: CASSPASGGHYNEQFF

j_gene: TRBJ2-1
v_gene: TRBV7-3
d_gene: -
abundance: -
CDR3nt: TGTGCCAGCAGCCCCGTGGGGGTAGGGGAGCAGTTCTTC
CDR3aa: CASSPVGVGEQFF

j_gene: TRBJ2-2
v_gene: TRBV5-1
d_gene: -
abundance: -
CDR3nt: TGCGCCAGCAGCCCTATGACTCCATCCGGGGAGCTGTTTTTT
CDR3aa: CASSPMTPSGELFF

j_gene: TRBJ2-2
v_gene: TRBV6-5
d_gene: TRBD1
abundance: few
CDR3nt: TGTGCCAGCAGTAGGACAGGGGGGGCCTCCGGGGAGCTGTTTTTT
CDR3aa: CASSRTGGASGELFF

j_gene: TRBJ1-4
v_gene: TRBV3-1
d_gene: -
abundance: -
CDR3nt: TGTGCCAGCAGCCCAATCGGGACACGCTATGAAAAACTGTTTTTT
CDR3aa: CASSPIGTRYEKLFF

j_gene: TRBJ2-6
v_gene: TRBV24-1
d_gene: -
abundance: -
CDR3nt: TGTGCCACGGAGGGACAGTCGAGCTCTGGGGCCAACGTCCTGACTTTC
CDR3aa: CATEGQSSSGANVLTF

j_gene: TRBJ2-3
v_gene: TRBV7-3
d_gene: -
abundance: -
CDR3nt: TGTGCCAGCAGTTCTACGGGGAGCACAGATACGCAGTATTTT
CDR3aa: CASSSTGSTDTQYF

j_gene: TRBJ2-2
v_gene: TRBV6-2/TRBV6-3
d_gene: -
abundance: -
CDR3nt: TGTGCCAGCACGCCCGGACACGGACCGAACACCGGGGAGCTGTTTTTT
CDR3aa: CASTPGHGPNTGELFF

j_gene: TRBJ2-1
v_gene: TRBV24-1
d_gene: TRBD1
abundance: many
CDR3nt: TGTGCCACCAGTGATGCACGGGACAGTCACGGCTACAATGAGCAGTTCTTC
CDR3aa: CATSDARDSHGYNEQFF

j_gene: TRBJ2-2
v_gene: TRBV2
d_gene: -
abundance: -
CDR3nt: TGTGCCAGCAGCAGGGATAACACCGGGGAGCTGTTTTTT
CDR3aa: CASSRDNTGELFF

j_gene: TRBJ2-3
v_gene: TRBV12-3/TRBV12-4
d_gene: -
abundance: few
CDR3nt: TGTGCCAGCAGTAGAGTAGCTCCGAGCACAGATACGCAGTATTTT
CDR3aa: CASSRVAPSTDTQYF

j_gene: TRBJ1-1
v_gene: TRBV5-1
d_gene: -
abundance: few
CDR3nt: TGCGCCAGCAGCTTGGTCCCGGGGGCTGAAGCTTTCTTT
CDR3aa: CASSLVPGAEAFF

j_gene: TRBJ1-2
v_gene: TRBV5-1
d_gene: -
abundance: few
CDR3nt: TGCGCCAGCAGCCCCGACACGGCGAACTATGGCTACACCTTC
CDR3aa: CASSPDTANYGYTF

j_gene: TRBJ2-7
v_gene: TRBV19
d_gene: TRBD2
abundance: few
CDR3nt: TGTGCCAGTAGCACTAGCGGGTCTCCCTACGAGCAGTACTTC
CDR3aa: CASSTSGSPYEQYF

j_gene: TRBJ2-5
v_gene: TRBV4-1
d_gene: -
abundance: -
CDR3nt: TGCGCCAGCACTGCGCTCGGGACTTCCTCTCAGACCCAGTACTTC
CDR3aa: CASTALGTSSQTQYF

j_gene: TRBJ2-3
v_gene: TRBV20-1
d_gene: TRBD1
abundance: -
CDR3nt: TGCAGTGCTAGCGTTCTCCCCGGGACAGGGAGGGATACGCAGTATTTT
CDR3aa: CSASVLPGTGRDTQYF

j_gene: TRBJ1-2
v_gene: TRBV28
d_gene: -
abundance: -
CDR3nt: TGTGCCAGCAGTTTATTTTACAGGGATGTCTATGGCTACACCTTC
CDR3aa: CASSLFYRDVYGYTF

j_gene: TRBJ2-2
v_gene: TRBV20-1
d_gene: -
abundance: -
CDR3nt: TGCAGTGCTAGTTCGGCGGACACCGGGGAGCTGTTTTTT
CDR3aa: CSASSADTGELFF

j_gene: TRBJ1-1
v_gene: TRBV11-2
d_gene: TRBD1
abundance: few
CDR3nt: TGTGCCAGCAGCTTCTCGCCCGGGACAGGGAACACTGAAGCTTTCTTT
CDR3aa: CASSFSPGTGNTEAFF

j_gene: TRBJ1-2
v_gene: TRBV6-2/TRBV6-3
d_gene: -
abundance: -
CDR3nt: TGTGCCAGCAGTTACATGGGGATCGGCTATGGCTACACCTTC
CDR3aa: CASSYMGIGYGYTF

j_gene: TRBJ2-5
v_gene: TRBV5-4
d_gene: -
abundance: -
CDR3nt: TGTGCCAGCAGCTCGGGGGGCGCATCTGAAGAGACCCAGTACTTC
CDR3aa: CASSSGGASEETQYF

j_gene: TRBJ2-5
v_gene: TRBV11-1
d_gene: -
abundance: -
CDR3nt: TGTGCCAGCAGCTTGAGGCCGGGGAAAGAGACCCAGTACTTC
CDR3aa: CASSLRPGKETQYF

j_gene: TRBJ2-5
v_gene: TRBV5-4
d_gene: TRBD2
abundance: few
CDR3nt: TGTGCCAGCAGCTCGGGACTAGCGGCACAAGAGACCCAGTACTTC
CDR3aa: CASSSGLAAQETQYF

j_gene: TRBJ2-3
v_gene: TRBV5-1
d_gene: -
abundance: few
CDR3nt: TGCGCCAGCAGCTCCGTTGGGGGGCCAGATACGCAGTATTTT
CDR3aa: CASSSVGGPDTQYF

j_gene: TRBJ2-1
v_gene: TRBV5-1
d_gene: TRBD2
abundance: -
CDR3nt: TGCGCCAGCAGACCCTTGGCGGGGGGTTTTAATGAGCAGTTCTTC
CDR3aa: CASRPLAGGFNEQFF

j_gene: TRBJ2-3
v_gene: TRBV11-2
d_gene: -
abundance: few
CDR3nt: TGTGCCAGCAGCTTCCAGGGGGGACAGTATCCACCAGATACGCAGTATTTT
CDR3aa: CASSFQGGQYPPDTQYF

j_gene: TRBJ1-1
v_gene: TRBV5-1
d_gene: TRBD1
abundance: -
CDR3nt: TGCGCCAGCAGCCCCCCTGGCGGGACAGGAGTGACTGAAGCTTTCTTT
CDR3aa: CASSPPGGTGVTEAFF

j_gene: TRBJ1-2
v_gene: TRBV20-1
d_gene: -
abundance: -
CDR3nt: TGCAGTGCTAGAAGGGGGAACTATGGCTACACCTTC
CDR3aa: CSARRGNYGYTF

j_gene: TRBJ2-7
v_gene: TRBV7-7
d_gene: TRBD2
abundance: few
CDR3nt: TGTGCCAGCAGCCTTAGCGGGGGGGCCAGCGAGCAGTACTTC
CDR3aa: CASSLSGGASEQYF

j_gene: TRBJ2-2
v_gene: TRBV12-3/TRBV12-4
d_gene: -
abundance: -
CDR3nt: TGTGCCAGCAGTTCGAGGGTGCAAGTTGGGGAGCTGTTTTTT
CDR3aa: CASSSRVQVGELFF

j_gene: TRBJ2-2
v_gene: TRBV9
d_gene: -
abundance: -
CDR3nt: TGTGCCAGCAGCGTAGGGGGTTCGAACACCGGGGAGCTGTTTTTT
CDR3aa: CASSVGGSNTGELFF

j_gene: TRBJ1-2
v_gene: TRBV6-6
d_gene: -
abundance: -
CDR3nt: TGTGCCAGCAGTTACGGGCAGCTCGGCTACACCTTC
CDR3aa: CASSYGQLGYTF